The clone carrying this T cell receptor (beta chain) was seen repeatedly, ten times or more. TCRdb independently ran MiXCR on the reads; one entry per CDR3 protein. The sample carries fewer than 550,000 distinct CDR3 sequences, about 30% recorded once. V trimming: 2 bases; J trimming: 8 bases; junction bases outside the gene matches: 8. Germline CDR1 is MNHEY and CDR2 is SVGEGT. The CDR3 has 17 residues. These data are taken from a study of T cell repertoires in cytomegalovirus infection. This chain links TRBV6-2 or TRBV6-3 with TRBJ2-1; 14 bases fit TRBD2. The sequence came from a human donor in good health (CMV status not recorded). Some clones in this sample may be carry-over from other donors' samples. Source material: PBMCs. DNA for the CDR3: TGTGCCAGCAGTTACGCCGGGACTAGCGGGAGTTACGATGAGCAGTTCTTC. Protein: CASSYAGTSGSYDEQFF.